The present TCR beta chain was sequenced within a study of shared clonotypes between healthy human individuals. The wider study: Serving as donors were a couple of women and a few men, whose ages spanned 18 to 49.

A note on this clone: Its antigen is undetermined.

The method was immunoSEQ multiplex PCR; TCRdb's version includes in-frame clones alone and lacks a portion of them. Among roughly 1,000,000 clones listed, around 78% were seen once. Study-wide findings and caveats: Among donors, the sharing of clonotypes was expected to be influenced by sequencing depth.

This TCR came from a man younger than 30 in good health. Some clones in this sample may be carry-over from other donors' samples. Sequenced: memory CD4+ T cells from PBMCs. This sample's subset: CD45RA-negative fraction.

CDR3 sequence reads: CASSQDRRDREYF. CDR3 coding DNA: TGTGCCAGCAGCCAAGATCGTAGGGACAGGGAGTACTTC. The rearrangement links TRBV14 to TRBJ2-5, with 9 bases that match TRBD1. Per germline, CDR1 SGHDN and CDR2 FVKESK. The CDR3 is made up of 13 amino acids. Trimming took 0 bases from V and 12 from J; bases not matched to a gene: 5. Together with reference TRBV14 and TRBJ2-5, the CDR3 gives the full variable domain: EAGVTQFPSHSVIEKGQTVTLRCDPISGHDNLYWYRRVMGKEIKFLLHFVKESKQDESGMPNNRFLAERTGGTYSTLKVQPAELEDSGVYFCASSQDRRDREYFGPGTRLLVL.